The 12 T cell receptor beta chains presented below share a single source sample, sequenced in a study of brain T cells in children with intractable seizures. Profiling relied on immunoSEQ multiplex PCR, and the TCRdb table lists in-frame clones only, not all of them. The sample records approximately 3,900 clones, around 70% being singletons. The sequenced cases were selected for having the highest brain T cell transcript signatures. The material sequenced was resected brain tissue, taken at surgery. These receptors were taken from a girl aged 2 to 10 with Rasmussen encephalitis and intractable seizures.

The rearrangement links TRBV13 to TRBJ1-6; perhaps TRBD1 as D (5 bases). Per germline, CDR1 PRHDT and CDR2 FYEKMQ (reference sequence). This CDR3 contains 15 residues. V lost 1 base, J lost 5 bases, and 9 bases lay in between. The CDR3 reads CASSLVRQNNSPLHF. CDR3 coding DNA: TGTGCCAGCAGCTTAGTAAGACAGAATAATTCACCCCTCCACTTT.

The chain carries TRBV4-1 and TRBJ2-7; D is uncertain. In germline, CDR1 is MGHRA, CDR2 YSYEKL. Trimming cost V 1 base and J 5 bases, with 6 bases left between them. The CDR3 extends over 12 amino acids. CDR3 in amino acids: CASSQVVHEQYF. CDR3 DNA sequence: TGCGCCAGCAGCCAAGTAGTCCACGAGCAGTACTTC.

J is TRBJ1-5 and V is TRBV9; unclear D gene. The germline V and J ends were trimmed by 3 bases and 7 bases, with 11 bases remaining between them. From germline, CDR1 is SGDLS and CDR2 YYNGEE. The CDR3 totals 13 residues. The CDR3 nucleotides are TGTGCCAGCAGCGGCGGGGTGGGCCAGCCCCAGCATTTT. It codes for CASSGGVGQPQHF.

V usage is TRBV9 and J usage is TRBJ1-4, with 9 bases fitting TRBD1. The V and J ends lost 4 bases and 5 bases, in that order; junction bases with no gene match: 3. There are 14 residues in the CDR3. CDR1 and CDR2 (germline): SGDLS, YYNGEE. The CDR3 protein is CASSIGQGNEKLFF. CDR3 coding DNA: TGTGCCAGCAGCATAGGACAGGGGAATGAAAAACTGTTTTTT.

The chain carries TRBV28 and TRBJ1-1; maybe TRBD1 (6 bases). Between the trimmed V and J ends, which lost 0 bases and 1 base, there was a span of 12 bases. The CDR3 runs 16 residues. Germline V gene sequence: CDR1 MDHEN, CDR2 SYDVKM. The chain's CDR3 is CASSLWYVGANTEAFF. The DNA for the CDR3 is TGTGCCAGCAGTTTATGGTATGTGGGGGCGAACACTGAAGCTTTCTTT.

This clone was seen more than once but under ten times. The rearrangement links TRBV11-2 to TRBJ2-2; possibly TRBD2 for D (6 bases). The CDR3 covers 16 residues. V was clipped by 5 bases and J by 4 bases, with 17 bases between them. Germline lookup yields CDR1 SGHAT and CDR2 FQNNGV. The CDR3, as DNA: TGTGCCAGCAGCGCGACCCGGGACTTAGTCACCGGGGAGCTGTTTTTT. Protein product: CASSATRDLVTGELFF.

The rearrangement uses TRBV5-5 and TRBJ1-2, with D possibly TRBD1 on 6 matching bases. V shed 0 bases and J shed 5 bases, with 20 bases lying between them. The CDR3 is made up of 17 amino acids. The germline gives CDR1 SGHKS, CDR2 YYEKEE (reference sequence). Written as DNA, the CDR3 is TGTGCCAGCAGCTTGGATACGGGGGCGGTGAATTATTATGGCTACACCTTC. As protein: CASSLDTGAVNYYGYTF. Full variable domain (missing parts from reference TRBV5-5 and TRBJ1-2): DAGVTQSPTHLIKTRGQQVTLRCSPISGHKSVSWYQQVLGQGPQFIFQYYEKEERGRGNFPDRFSARQFPNYSSELNVNALLLGDSALYLCASSLDTGAVNYYGYTFGSGTRLTVV.

Here the CDR3 DNA reads TGTGCCAGCAGCTTTAACCGGGACAGCCCTCGGGAGACCCAGTACTTC. Residues: CASSFNRDSPRETQYF. The chain recombines TRBV5-6 with TRBJ2-5, with 7 nucleotides matching TRBD1. This CDR3 spans 16 amino acids. CDR1 and CDR2 from the germline V gene are SGHDT and YYEEEE. Unmatched junction bases numbered 12, after V lost 2 bases and J lost 5 bases.

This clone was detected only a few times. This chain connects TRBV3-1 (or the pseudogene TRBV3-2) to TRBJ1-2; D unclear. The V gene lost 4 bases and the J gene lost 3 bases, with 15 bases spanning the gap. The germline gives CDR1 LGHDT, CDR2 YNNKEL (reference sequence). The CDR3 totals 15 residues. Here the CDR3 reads CASSPSGLPHYGYTF. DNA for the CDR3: TGTGCCAGCAGCCCATCTGGCCTCCCCCACTATGGCTACACCTTC.

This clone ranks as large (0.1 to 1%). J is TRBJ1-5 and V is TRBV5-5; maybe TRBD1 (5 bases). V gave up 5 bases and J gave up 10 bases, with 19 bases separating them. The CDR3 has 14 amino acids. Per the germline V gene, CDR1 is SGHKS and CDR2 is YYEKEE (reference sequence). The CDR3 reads CASSSGTGINPQHF. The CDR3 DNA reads TGTGCCAGCAGTTCCGGGACCGGTATTAATCCCCAGCATTTT.

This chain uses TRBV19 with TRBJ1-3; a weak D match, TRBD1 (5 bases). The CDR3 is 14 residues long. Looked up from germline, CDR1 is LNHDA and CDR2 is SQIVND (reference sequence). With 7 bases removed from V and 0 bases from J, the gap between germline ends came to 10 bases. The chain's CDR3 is CASIGAASGNTIYF. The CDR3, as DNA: TGTGCCAGTATTGGGGCAGCCTCTGGAAACACCATATATTTT.

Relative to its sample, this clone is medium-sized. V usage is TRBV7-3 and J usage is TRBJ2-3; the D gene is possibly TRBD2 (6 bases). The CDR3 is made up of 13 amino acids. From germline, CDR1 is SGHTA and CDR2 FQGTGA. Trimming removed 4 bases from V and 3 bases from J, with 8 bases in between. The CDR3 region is CASSWGTTDTQYF. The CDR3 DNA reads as TGTGCCAGCAGCTGGGGGACTACAGATACGCAGTATTTT.